The clone carrying this T cell receptor beta chain has a handful of counts. This specimen belongs to a study of T cells in Graves' hyperthyroidism and ophthalmopathy. It was RNA transcripts that yielded the amplified TCR beta CDR3 regions. The study used the HTBI primer set for a first-round RT-PCR of the TCR CDR3. TCRdb re-called the multiplex PCR reads through MiXCR, storing one row per CDR3 protein. Of about 610,000 distinct CDR3 sequences in the sample, roughly 15% were seen once. Individuals with ophthalmopathy presented a Clinical Activity Score of at least 3, a NOSPECS grade of at least 4 and a duration under 3 months. The PBMCs had their origin in around 9.1 ml of fresh peripheral blood. CDR3 length equals 14 residues. The germline V gene has CDR1 SGHTA and CDR2 FQGNSA. V lost 5 bases to trimming and J lost 4 bases, with 12 bases between them.

Source material: blood. The chain is built from TRBV7-2 and TRBJ1-5; the D gene is possibly TRBD1 (5 bases). This TCR derives from a woman between 40 and 55 years old with Graves' ophthalmopathy. DNA for the CDR3: TGTGCCAGCAGCACAGGACGGACGAATCAGCCCCAGCATTTT. Translation gives CASSTGRTNQPQHF.